The present TCR beta chain was sequenced within a study of blood T cell repertoires in COVID-19. About the research overall: PBMCs, B-cell-depleted T cells, or T cells were the source of the cDNA or gDNA that made up the material.

Seattle enrolled patients during active infection and tracked them longitudinally. Methods used by the authors: It was from reference gene primer amplification that nucleated cell counts were estimated. Libraries were prepared by immunoSEQ multiplex PCR; TCRdb keeps only in-frame clonotypes and omits some of them. V, J and clone size reflect that table, while D and trimming were determined from the DNA. The sample carries roughly 200,000 clones, roughly 86% recorded once. Deletions cut 3 bases from V and 8 bases from J, with 10 bases between. Germline CDR1 reads MDHEN; CDR2 reads SYDVKM. The CDR3 totals 13 residues.

The rearrangement uses TRBV28 and TRBJ1-4; D may be TRBD1 (5 bases). The sequence was collected from a woman aged 45-65 years with COVID-19, enrolled during active disease. The sample was peripheral blood. CDR3 in amino acids: CASSLGGSEKLFF. CDR3 nucleotides: TGTGCCAGCAGTTTGGGGGGTAGCGAAAAACTGTTTTTT.